This TCR beta chain comes out of a study of OX40 agonist ivuxolimab in advanced cancers. Study at large: Patients receiving dose escalation had hepatocellular carcinoma, melanoma, renal cell or head and neck cancer. Findings and caveats of the study: Individuals who were partial responders at 0.1-3.0 mg/kg had clonal expansion that ranked among the lowest.

Turning to this clone: Its antigen is as yet unknown.

Here immunoSEQ multiplex PCR was the method, and the copy in TCRdb shows in-frame clones only, minus some. The sample lists 80,000 to 90,000 clones; roughly four fifths were seen once. CDR1 and CDR2 from the germline V gene are PRHDT and FYEKMQ (reference sequence). Trimming at V came to 0 bases and at J to 4 bases, leaving 11 bases not matched to a gene. The CDR3 runs 17 residues. Autoimmune disease history or systemic immunosuppression was exclusionary. The clonotype comes from an adult with an advanced solid tumor such as melanoma, head and neck, liver or kidney cancer. The sample consisted of CD4+ or CD8+ T cells sorted from blood, taken in a trial of the OX40 agonist ivuxolimab. The chain is built from TRBV13 and TRBJ1-2; 7 bases match TRBD1. CDR3 loop: CASSLGRGGQTFYGYTF. DNA for the CDR3: TGTGCCAGCAGCTTAGGGAGGGGGGGACAGACCTTCTATGGCTACACCTTC.